This T cell receptor (beta chain) was retrieved from a study of post-analysis software for immune sequencing data. Overall study: The disease courses spanned relapsing-remitting, secondary progressive and progressive-relapsing forms of multiple sclerosis. Findings and limits, study-wide: With F measure, samples from one preparation batch clustered together strongly. Controls showed lower frequencies than patients for four to six TRBV segments, and TRBV5-6, TRBV5-1 and TRBV20-1 were among these.

Deletions cut 6 bases from V and 3 bases from J, with 12 bases between. CDR1 and CDR2 (germline): DFQATT, SNEGSKA (reference sequence). CDR3 length equals 13 residues. As for this clonotype: The target antigen is unknown.

cDNA libraries for TCR beta contained unique molecular identifiers. The source material, about 0.85 to 11 million T cells, gave rise to roughly 500,000 cDNA molecules. In TCRdb, the PCR reads were re-called with MiXCR into one record per CDR3 protein. The sample contains around 700,000 distinct CDR3 sequences, 59% of which appear only once. Source material: blood. This clonotype was obtained from a girl aged 2-15 years with multiple sclerosis. The chain has TRBV20-1 and TRBJ1-5, with D perhaps TRBD1 (5 bases). CDR3 sequence (DNA): TGCAGTGCGTCAGCGGGACTCAATCAGCCCCAGCATTTT. Its translation is CSASAGLNQPQHF.